Listed here are 25 T cell receptor beta chains from one sample, sequenced in a study of PD-L1 blockade in urothelial cancer. Time point of the sample: pretreatment peripheral blood. Clones were sequenced by immunoSEQ multiplex PCR, and TCRdb holds only the in-frame ones, with some missing. Of tens of thousands of clones in the sample, 80% to 90% were seen once. Sequenced here: PBMCs, sampled around atezolizumab (anti-PD-L1) treatment. These receptors all stem from a man between 65 and 85 years old with urothelial cancer.

The chain uses TRBV5-1 and TRBJ2-5; 7 nucleotides line up with TRBD2. The CDR3 has 15 amino acids. The germline gives CDR1 SGHRS, CDR2 YFSETQ. J was trimmed by 5 bases and V by 0 bases; bases with no gene match: 7. The CDR3 sequence is CASSLVERGRETQYF. Written as DNA, the CDR3 is TGCGCCAGCAGCTTGGTCGAGCGGGGCCGTGAGACCCAGTACTTC.

CDR3 residues: CASSSRDVTDTQYF. DNA of the CDR3: TGTGCCAGCAGCTCTCGGGATGTAACAGATACGCAGTATTTT. The chain links TRBV11-2 to TRBJ2-3; D possibly corresponds to TRBD2 (5 bases). The V end was cut by 4 bases, the J end by 3 bases, with 11 bases between. The germline V gene encodes CDR1 SGHAT and CDR2 FQNNGV. The CDR3 length is 14 residues.

This chain links TRBV19 with TRBJ1-4; D gene ambiguous. The CDR3 runs 14 residues. Between the trimmed V and J ends, which lost 6 bases and 4 bases, there was a span of 12 bases. The germline gives CDR1 LNHDA, CDR2 SQIVND (reference sequence). The CDR3 is CASSLSDLNEKLFF. The CDR3 coding sequence is TGTGCCAGTAGCCTCTCAGATCTTAATGAAAAACTGTTTTTT.

The chain couples TRBV11-1 to TRBJ2-1; D is unresolved. Germline assignment: CDR1 SGHAT and CDR2 FQDESV (reference sequence). V shed 3 bases and J shed 1 base, with 10 bases lying between them. The CDR3 is made up of 15 amino acids. In nucleotides, the CDR3 is TGTGCCAGCAGCTTGGAGCCAACTTCCTACAATGAGCAGTTCTTC. It codes for CASSLEPTSYNEQFF.

The J gene is TRBJ2-2, the V gene TRBV5-1; 9 bases align to TRBD2. This CDR3 region has 15 residues. Germline CDR1 reads SGHRS; CDR2 reads YFSETQ. The V and J ends lost 0 bases and 7 bases, in that order; junction bases with no gene match: 4. For the CDR3, the DNA is TGCGCCAGCAGCTTGGATGCTAGCGGGGACGGGGAGCTGTTTTTT. Translated: CASSLDASGDGELFF.

This clone showed up many times. This chain links TRBV29-1 with TRBJ2-7, with D perhaps matching TRBD1 (6 bases). V gave up 1 base and J gave up 5 bases, with 18 bases separating them. This CDR3 contains 15 residues. Germline-derived CDR1 and CDR2 are SQVTM and ANQGSEA. The CDR3 spells CSVEVALGGAHEQYF. In nucleotides, the CDR3 is TGCAGCGTTGAAGTCGCCCTTGGGGGCGCACACGAGCAGTACTTC.

The chain employs TRBV4-1 and TRBJ2-7, with 9 bases lining up with TRBD1. Germline trimming cut 3 bases from V and 2 bases from J; bases unmatched to any gene: 5. Germline values: CDR1 MGHRA, CDR2 YSYEKL. CDR3 length: 15 amino acids. The CDR3 sequence is CASSHLTGGPYEQYF. CDR3 bases: TGCGCCAGCAGCCACCTCACAGGGGGCCCCTACGAGCAGTACTTC.

The rearrangement joins TRBV4-1 to TRBJ1-1, with a tentative D call TRBD1 (6 bases). V was pared by 6 bases and J by 1 base, with 15 bases between. CDR1 and CDR2 from the germline V gene are MGHRA and YSYEKL. CDR3 length: 15 residues. CDR3 loop: CASRIGQFSNTEAFF. The CDR3 nucleotides are TGCGCCAGCAGGATAGGACAGTTCTCGAACACTGAAGCTTTCTTT.

This clone was seen a handful of times. The chain combines TRBV29-1 with TRBJ1-1; D is perhaps TRBD1 (5 bases). This CDR3 has 14 amino acids. The germline CDR1 and CDR2 sequences are SQVTM and ANQGSEA. Trimming removed 6 bases at V and 0 bases at J, with 14 bases between. DNA of the CDR3: TGCAGCGTCTCTTGGGGCGTGATGAACACTGAAGCTTTCTTT. Amino acids: CSVSWGVMNTEAFF.

This sequence joins TRBV2 and TRBJ2-7; D not resolved. With 5 bases removed from V and 3 bases from J, the gap between germline ends came to 5 bases. Germline V gene lookup returns CDR1 SNHLY and CDR2 FYNNEI. There are 11 residues in the CDR3. In nucleotides, the CDR3 is TGTGCCAGCAGTACAGTCTACGAGCAGTACTTC. Translation gives CASSTVYEQYF.

J is TRBJ2-7 and V is TRBV19; TRBD1 agrees at 9 bases. Germline-derived CDR1 and CDR2 are LNHDA and SQIVND (reference sequence). V trimming: 3 bases; J trimming: 2 bases; junction bases outside the gene matches: 2. The CDR3 consists of 14 residues. Here the CDR3 reads CASSIRQGAYEQYF. The CDR3 DNA reads TGTGCCAGTAGTATCCGACAGGGGGCCTACGAGCAGTACTTC.

V usage is TRBV12-5 and J usage is TRBJ2-1, with D perhaps TRBD2 (6 bases). The germline CDR1 and CDR2 sequences are LGHNT and FRNRAP. CDR3 size: 12 residues. V was shortened by 5 bases and J by 7 bases, with 9 bases between the two germline ends. CDR3 nucleotides: TGTGCTAGTGGTCCTGGGGGGAATGAGCAGTTCTTC. This sequence encodes CASGPGGNEQFF.

The V gene is TRBV5-1, the J gene TRBJ2-5; D might be TRBD2 (6 bases). Germline assignment: CDR1 SGHRS and CDR2 YFSETQ. The CDR3 has 15 residues. V gave up 0 bases and J gave up 3 bases, with 12 bases separating them. The CDR3 DNA reads TGCGCCAGCAGCTTGGGTCTGGACTACGAAGAGACCCAGTACTTC. This gives the protein CASSLGLDYEETQYF.

The chain couples TRBV9 to TRBJ2-3, with a possible D match to TRBD2 (5 bases). Germline V gene data show CDR1 as SGDLS and CDR2 as YYNGEE. V gave up 4 bases and J gave up 4 bases, with 16 bases separating them. This CDR3 has 15 amino acids. The CDR3, as DNA: TGTGCCAGCAGCCCGGGGAGTAGCGACCCAGATACGCAGTATTTT. Protein: CASSPGSSDPDTQYF.

The chain is built from TRBV10-3 and TRBJ2-7; 8 bases agree with TRBD2. V shed 2 bases and J 0 bases; nucleotides not matched to a gene: 3. CDR1 ENHRY and CDR2 SYGVKD come from the germline V gene. The CDR3 covers 15 residues. The CDR3 loop reads CAISEAGGSSYEQYF. In DNA form, the CDR3 reads TGTGCCATCAGTGAGGCGGGGGGTAGCTCCTACGAGCAGTACTTC.

This chain connects TRBV11-3 to TRBJ2-1; TRBD1 agrees at 10 bases. Looked up from germline, CDR1 is SGHNT and CDR2 is YENEEA. The ends lost 5 bases at V and 7 bases at J; junction bases unmatched: 11. The CDR3 has 16 amino acids. CDR3 in amino acids: CASSPGRTGGTNEQFF. In DNA form, the CDR3 reads TGTGCCAGCAGCCCGGGGAGGACAGGGGGGACTAATGAGCAGTTCTTC.

CDR3 sequence reads: CASSIRDRNQPQHF. CDR3 sequence (DNA): TGTGCCAGTAGTATCCGGGACAGAAATCAGCCCCAGCATTTT. The rearrangement links TRBV19 to TRBJ1-5; 7 bases fit TRBD1. Germline CDR1 and CDR2: LNHDA and SQIVND (reference sequence). V shed 3 bases and J 4 bases; nucleotides not matched to a gene: 3. This CDR3 contains 14 residues.

The chain couples TRBV13 to TRBJ1-2, with 8 bases identical to TRBD1. Germline-derived CDR1 and CDR2 are PRHDT and FYEKMQ (reference sequence). V was pared by 0 bases and J by 5 bases, with 2 bases of the junction left unmatched. There are 14 residues in the CDR3. The CDR3 sequence is CASSLGDRVYGYTF. The DNA of the CDR3 is TGTGCCAGCAGCTTAGGGGACAGGGTATATGGCTACACCTTC. Using reference TRBV13 and TRBJ1-2 for the parts outside the CDR3, the full variable domain is AAGVIQSPRHLIKEKRETATLKCYPIPRHDTVYWYQQGPGQDPQFLISFYEKMQSDKGSIPDRFSAQQFSDYHSELNMSSLELGDSALYFCASSLGDRVYGYTFGSGTRLTVV.

The V gene is TRBV27, the J gene TRBJ2-1; 9 bases are a match to TRBD2. J gave up 9 bases and V 5 bases, and 8 bases lay outside the gene matches. The CDR3 extends over 14 amino acids. From germline, CDR1 is MNHEY and CDR2 SMNVEV (reference sequence). The CDR3 protein is CASSEGSGRSEQFF. CDR3 bases: TGTGCCAGCAGTGAGGGTAGCGGGAGATCTGAGCAGTTCTTC.

The V and J genes are TRBV7-9 and TRBJ2-3, with 10 bases matching TRBD1. Germline loops: CDR1 SEHNR, CDR2 FQNEAQ (reference sequence). The J segment lost 4 bases and the V segment lost 4 bases, leaving 5 bases of the junction unmatched. The CDR3 runs 15 residues. CDR3 in DNA: TGTGCCAGCAGCTCGGGACAGGGGTACCCAGATACGCAGTATTTT. Protein: CASSSGQGYPDTQYF.

This CDR3 reads CASSILTRGEQFF. CDR3 DNA sequence: TGTGCCAGTAGTATATTAACCCGGGGTGAGCAGTTCTTC. V is TRBV19 and J is TRBJ2-1; D might be TRBD2 (5 bases). Germline CDR1 is LNHDA and CDR2 is SQIVND (reference sequence). V lost 2 bases to trimming and J lost 9 bases, with 11 bases between them. The CDR3 is 13 amino acids.

The chain has TRBV11-2 and TRBJ2-5, with 8 nucleotides matching TRBD2. Germline V gene data show CDR1 as SGHAT and CDR2 as FQNNGV. The CDR3 is 15 amino acids. The junction had 6 bases not matched to a gene; V was cut back by 4 bases and J by 2 bases. The CDR3 region is CASSSERGIQETQYF. The DNA for the CDR3 is TGTGCCAGCAGCTCCGAGCGGGGGATTCAAGAGACCCAGTACTTC. Full variable domain (remainder filled in from reference TRBV11-2 and TRBJ2-5): EAGVAQSPRYKIIEKRQSVAFWCNPISGHATLYWYQQILGQGPKLLIQFQNNGVVDDSQLPKDRFSAERLKGVDSTLKIQPAKLEDSAVYLCASSSERGIQETQYFGPGTRLLVL.

The table lists this clone with a few counts. The chain couples TRBV18 to TRBJ1-2; maybe TRBD1 (6 bases). The CDR3 runs to 14 residues. Germline V gene lookup returns CDR1 KGHSH and CDR2 LQKENI. V was trimmed by 8 bases and J by 0 bases, leaving 13 bases between them. CDR3 in amino acids: CASVKGESNYGYTF. CDR3 DNA: TGTGCCAGCGTTAAGGGGGAATCTAACTATGGCTACACCTTC.

The V and J genes are TRBV5-1 and TRBJ2-5, with TRBD1 identical over 9 bases. The CDR3 covers 15 residues. Germline V gene data show CDR1 as SGHRS and CDR2 as YFSETQ. The V and J ends lost 4 bases and 1 base, in that order; junction bases with no gene match: 5. CDR3 nucleotide sequence: TGCGCCAGCAGCCCCGGGACAGGGTTCCAAGAGACCCAGTACTTC. This encodes CASSPGTGFQETQYF.

The chain uses TRBV12-5 and TRBJ2-2, with TRBD2 as a possible D gene (5 bases). The CDR3 loop spans 14 amino acids. Per germline, CDR1 LGHNT and CDR2 FRNRAP. Trimming shortened V by 7 bases and J by 7 bases, and 16 bases separated the two germline ends. In DNA form, the CDR3 reads TGTGCTAGTGTTTACGGTGAGGGATTCGGGGAGCTGTTTTTT. It specifies CASVYGEGFGELFF. Filled out from reference TRBV12-5 and TRBJ2-2, the complete variable domain reads DARVTQTPRHKVTEMGQEVTMRCQPILGHNTVFWYRQTMMQGLELLAYFRNRAPLDDSGMPKDRFSAEMPDATLATLKIQPSEPRDSAVYFCASVYGEGFGELFFGEGSRLTVL.